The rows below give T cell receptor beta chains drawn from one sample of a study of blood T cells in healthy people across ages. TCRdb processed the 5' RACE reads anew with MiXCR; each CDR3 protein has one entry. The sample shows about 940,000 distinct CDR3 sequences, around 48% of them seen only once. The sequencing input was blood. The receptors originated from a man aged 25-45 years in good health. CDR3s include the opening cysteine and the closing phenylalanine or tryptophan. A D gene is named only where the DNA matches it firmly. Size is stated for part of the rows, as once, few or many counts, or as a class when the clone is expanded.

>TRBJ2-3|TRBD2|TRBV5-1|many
TGTGCCAGCAGTTCCGGGGGGGGCACAGATACGCAGTATTTT
CASSSGGGTDTQYF
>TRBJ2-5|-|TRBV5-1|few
TGCGCCAGCAGCTTGGCCGCGACAGCCAACAATGAGCAGTACTTC
CASSLAATANNEQYF
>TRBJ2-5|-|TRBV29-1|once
TGCAGCGTTGAAGGCAGGCAAGGGACCCAGTACTTC
CSVEGRQGTQYF
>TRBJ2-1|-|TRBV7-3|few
TGTGCCAGCAGCTTAAGTCAGAGCGATGAGCAGTTCTTC
CASSLSQSDEQFF
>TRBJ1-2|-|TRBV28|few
TGTGCCAGCAATTCAGGGGTGGATGGCTACACCTTC
CASNSGVDGYTF
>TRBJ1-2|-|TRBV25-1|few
TGTGCCAGCAGTGAATATAATGGCTACACCTTC
CASSEYNGYTF
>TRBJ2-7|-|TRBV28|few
TGTGCCAGCAGCCTAATAGGAGGTAACACCTACGAGCAGTACTTC
CASSLIGGNTYEQYF
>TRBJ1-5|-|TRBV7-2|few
TGTGCCAGCAGTCAAAGGGGAGGTGTTCCTTATCCCCAGCATTTT
CASSQRGGVPYPQHF
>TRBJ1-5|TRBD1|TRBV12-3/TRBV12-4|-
TGTGCCAGCGGACAGGGTTCTTCAGGTCAGCCCCAGCATTTT
CASGQGSSGQPQHF
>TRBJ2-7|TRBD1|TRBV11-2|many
TGTGCCAGCAGTGCCCTTACCGGGGACAGGTCCTCCTACGAGCAGTACTTC
CASSALTGDRSSYEQYF
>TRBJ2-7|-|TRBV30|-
TGTGCCTGGACACTAGGCTACGAGCAGTACTTC
CAWTLGYEQYF
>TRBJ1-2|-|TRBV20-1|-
TGCAGTGCTCGAGACCGACCTAACTATGGCTACACCTTC
CSARDRPNYGYTF
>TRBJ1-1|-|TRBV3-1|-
TGTGCCAGCAGCCAAGGAATTGGGAGGAAGAACACTGAAGCTTTCTTT
CASSQGIGRKNTEAFF
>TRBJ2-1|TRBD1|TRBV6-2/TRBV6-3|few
TGTGCCAGCAGTGACCGGACAGGGCGCAATGAGCAGTTCTTC
CASSDRTGRNEQFF
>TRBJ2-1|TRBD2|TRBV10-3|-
TGTGCCACCAGGGGGAGCGGGGGGCTCTCCTACAAGGAGCAGTTCTTC
CATRGSGGLSYKEQFF
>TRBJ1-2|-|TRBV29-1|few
TGCAGCGCCGTGGGGGATAACTATGGCTACACCTTC
CSAVGDNYGYTF
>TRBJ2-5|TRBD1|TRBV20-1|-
TGCAGTGCTAGGGGCAGGGGGCCTGAGACCCAGTACTTC
CSARGRGPETQYF
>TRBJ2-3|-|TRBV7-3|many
TGTGCCAGCAGCTCCCTCGCCGGAAGCACAGATACGCAGTATTTT
CASSSLAGSTDTQYF
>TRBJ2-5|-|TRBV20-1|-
TGCAGTGCTGAGGTGATGACGGCAAAAGAGACCCAGTACTTC
CSAEVMTAKETQYF
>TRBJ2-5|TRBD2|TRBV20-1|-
TGCAGTGCTAGGACGGGACTAGCGGGGAACCAAGAGACCCAGTACTTC
CSARTGLAGNQETQYF
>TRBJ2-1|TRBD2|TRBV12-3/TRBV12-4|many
TGTGCCAGCAGTCCCAGCGGGGGAGTGGGGAATGAGCAGTTCTTC
CASSPSGGVGNEQFF
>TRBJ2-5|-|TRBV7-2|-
TGTGCCAGCAGCTTAGGCGGGCCAGAAGAGACCCAGTACTTC
CASSLGGPEETQYF
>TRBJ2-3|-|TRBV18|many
TGTGCCAGCAGCCCCCTTAGCACAGATACGCAGTATTTT
CASSPLSTDTQYF
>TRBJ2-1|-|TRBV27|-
TGTGCCAGCAGTTTAGGGCCGTTCCCCTACAATGAGCAGTTCTTC
CASSLGPFPYNEQFF
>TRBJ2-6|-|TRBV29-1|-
TGCAGCGTTCCTACATTCAGACAGGCCCAGGGCTCTGGGGCCAACGTCCTGACTTTC
CSVPTFRQAQGSGANVLTF
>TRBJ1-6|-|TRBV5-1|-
TGCGCCAGCAGCGCGGAACCGGGAGATCCTAATTCACCCCTCCACTTT
CASSAEPGDPNSPLHF
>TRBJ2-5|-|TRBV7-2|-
TGTGCCAGCAGCCCGAGGGGGTTTGGGAATGAGCAGTACTTC
CASSPRGFGNEQYF
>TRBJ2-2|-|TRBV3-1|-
TGTGCCAGCGGAGTTCAGGGGAACACCGGGGAGCTGTTTTTT
CASGVQGNTGELFF
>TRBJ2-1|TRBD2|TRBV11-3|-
TGTGCCAGCAGCTCATACATAGCGGGGGCAGGGTACAATGAGCGGTTCTTC
CASSSYIAGAGYNERFF
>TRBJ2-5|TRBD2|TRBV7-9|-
TGTGCCAGCAGCTTAGAAGGCCTAGCGGGGTCGGGTCAAGAGACCCAGTACTTC
CASSLEGLAGSGQETQYF
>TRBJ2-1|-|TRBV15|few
TGTGCCACCAGCTCAAGAGGGGCGGTTAGCTCCTACAATGAGCAGTTCTTC
CATSSRGAVSSYNEQFF
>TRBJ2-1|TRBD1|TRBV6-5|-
TGTGCCAGCAGAGAAAGGACAGGGGGCGGCGATGAGCAGTTCTTC
CASRERTGGGDEQFF
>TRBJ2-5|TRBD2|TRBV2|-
TGTGCCAGCAGTGAACTCGTTAGCGGGGCCAACCAAGAGACCCAGTACTTC
CASSELVSGANQETQYF
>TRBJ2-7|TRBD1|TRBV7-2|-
TGTGCCAGCAGCCAACCGGGACAGATATACGAGCAGTACTTC
CASSQPGQIYEQYF
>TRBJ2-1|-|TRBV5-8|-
TGTGCCAGCAGCTTGCTCCGACACAATGAGCAGTTCTTC
CASSLLRHNEQFF
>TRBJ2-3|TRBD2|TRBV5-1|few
TGCGCCAGCAGCGTTAGCGGGGGGGGGACAGATACGCAGTATTTT
CASSVSGGGTDTQYF
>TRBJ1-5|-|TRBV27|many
TGTGCCAGCTCTGGGACATTGAGTCTCCCCAATCAGCCCCAGCATTTT
CASSGTLSLPNQPQHF
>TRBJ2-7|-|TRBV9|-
TGTGCCAGCAGCGCCAGCCCTTCCCGGAGCCTCTACGAGCAGTACTTC
CASSASPSRSLYEQYF
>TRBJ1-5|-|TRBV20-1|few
TGCAGTGCTAGCGTGTCGGGCCAGCCCCAGCATTTT
CSASVSGQPQHF
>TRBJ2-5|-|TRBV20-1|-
TGCAGTGCTAGAGAGGGGTCGAGCTTGAGGGAGACCCAGTACTTC
CSAREGSSLRETQYF
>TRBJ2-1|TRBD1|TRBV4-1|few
TGCGCCAGCAGCCGGAAGGGACAGCAGACTTACTACAATGAGCAGTTCTTC
CASSRKGQQTYYNEQFF
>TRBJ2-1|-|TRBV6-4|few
TGTGCCAGCAGTGTTCTCGCGGGTGAGCAGTTCTTC
CASSVLAGEQFF